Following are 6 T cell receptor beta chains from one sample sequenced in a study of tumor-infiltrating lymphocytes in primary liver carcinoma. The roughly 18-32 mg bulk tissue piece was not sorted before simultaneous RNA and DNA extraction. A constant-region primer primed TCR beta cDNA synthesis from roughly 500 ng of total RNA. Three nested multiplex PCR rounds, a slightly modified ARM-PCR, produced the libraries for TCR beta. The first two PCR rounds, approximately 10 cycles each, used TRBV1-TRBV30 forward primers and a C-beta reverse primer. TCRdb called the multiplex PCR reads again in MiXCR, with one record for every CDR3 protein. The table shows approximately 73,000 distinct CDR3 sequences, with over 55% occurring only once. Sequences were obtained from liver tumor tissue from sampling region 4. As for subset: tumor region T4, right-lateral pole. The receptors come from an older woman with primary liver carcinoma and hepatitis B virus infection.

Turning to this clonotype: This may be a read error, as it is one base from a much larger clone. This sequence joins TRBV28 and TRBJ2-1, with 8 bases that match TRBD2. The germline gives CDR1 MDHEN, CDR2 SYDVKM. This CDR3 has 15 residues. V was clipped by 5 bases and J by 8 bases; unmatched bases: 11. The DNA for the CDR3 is TGTGCCAGCAGTACAGCGGGAGTGCAGATCTATGAGCAGTTCTTC. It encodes CASSTAGVQIYEQFF. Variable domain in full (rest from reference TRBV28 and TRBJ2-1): DVKVTQSSRYLVKRTGEKVFLECVQDMDHENMFWYRQDPGLGLRLIYFSYDVKMKEKGDIPEGYSVSREKKERFSLILESASTNQTSMYLCASSTAGVQIYEQFFGPGTRLTVL.

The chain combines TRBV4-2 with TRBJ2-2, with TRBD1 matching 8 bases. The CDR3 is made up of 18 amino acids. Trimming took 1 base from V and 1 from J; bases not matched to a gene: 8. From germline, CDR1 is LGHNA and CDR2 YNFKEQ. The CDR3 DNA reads TGTGCCAGCAGCCAAGTCCCGGACAGGGCGCTGAACACCGGGGAGCTGTTTTTT. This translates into CASSQVPDRALNTGELFF.

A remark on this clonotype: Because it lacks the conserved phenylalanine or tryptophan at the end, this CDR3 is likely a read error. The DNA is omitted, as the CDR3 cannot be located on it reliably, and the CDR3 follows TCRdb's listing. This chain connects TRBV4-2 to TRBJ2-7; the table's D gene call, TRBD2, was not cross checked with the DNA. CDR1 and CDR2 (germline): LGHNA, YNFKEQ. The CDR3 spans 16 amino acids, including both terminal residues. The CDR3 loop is CASSQDGSESPYEQYY.

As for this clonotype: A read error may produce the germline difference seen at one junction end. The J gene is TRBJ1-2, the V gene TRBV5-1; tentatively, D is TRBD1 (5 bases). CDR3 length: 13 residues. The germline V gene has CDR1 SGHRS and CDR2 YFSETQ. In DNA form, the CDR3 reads TGCACCAGCAGGTCAATAGGGGACTATGGCTACACCTTC. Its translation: CTSRSIGDYGYTF.

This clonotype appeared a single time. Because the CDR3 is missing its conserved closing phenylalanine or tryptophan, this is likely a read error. CDR3 bases: TGTCCCAGCAGCTCCACAGGGGAGCTGTTTTCT. Translated: CPSSSTGELFS. V is TRBV7-9 and J is TRBJ2-2; D remains ambiguous. CDR3 length equals 11 residues. Germline CDR1 is SEHNR and CDR2 is FQNEAQ (reference sequence).

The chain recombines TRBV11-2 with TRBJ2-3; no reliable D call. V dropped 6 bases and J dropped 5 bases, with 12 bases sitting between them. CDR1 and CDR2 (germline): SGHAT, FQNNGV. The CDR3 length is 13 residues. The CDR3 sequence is CASSLDLGDTQYF. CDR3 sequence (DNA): TGTGCCAGCAGTTTGGATCTAGGAGATACGCAGTATTTT.